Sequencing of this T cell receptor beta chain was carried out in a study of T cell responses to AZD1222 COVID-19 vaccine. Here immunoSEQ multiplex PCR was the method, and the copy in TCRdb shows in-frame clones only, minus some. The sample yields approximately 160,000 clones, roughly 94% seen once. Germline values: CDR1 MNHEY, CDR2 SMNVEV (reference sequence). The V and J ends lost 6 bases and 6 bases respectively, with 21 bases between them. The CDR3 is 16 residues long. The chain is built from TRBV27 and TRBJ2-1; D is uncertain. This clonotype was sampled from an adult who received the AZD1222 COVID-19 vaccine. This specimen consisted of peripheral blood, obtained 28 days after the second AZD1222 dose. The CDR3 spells CASRTRNPLFGNEQFF. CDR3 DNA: TGTGCCAGCAGAACCCGTAACCCCCTTTTTGGCAATGAGCAGTTCTTC.